This T cell receptor (beta chain) was identified in a study of technical replicates of blood from a few donors. Sequencing was performed with immunoSEQ multiplex PCR; in TCRdb, only in-frame clones are kept and a portion is missing. The sample records around 81,000 clones, approximately 94% being singletons. A remark on this clone: This sample also contains other DNA sequences that code for the same CDR3.

This CDR3 is 17 amino acids long. Between the trimmed V and J ends, which lost 7 bases and 4 bases, there was a span of 25 bases. The germline CDR1 and CDR2 sequences are MNHEY and SMNVEV (reference sequence). The chain links TRBV27 to TRBJ1-1; TRBD1 might be the D (5 bases). The sample taken for sequencing was T cells isolated from PBMCs. The sequence derives from a human donor in good health. The CDR3 coding sequence is TGTGCCAGCAAGAGATTGGGGCAGGGCTGGGTAGGCACTGAAGCTTTCTTT. This encodes CASKRLGQGWVGTEAFF.